One and the same sample provided the 5 T cell receptor beta chains below, sequenced in a study of cytomegalovirus exposure and HLA in healthy donors. Profiled with immunoSEQ multiplex PCR; TCRdb holds only in-frame clones, not every one. This sample has approximately 140,000 clones; 80% to 90% occur once, and the top ten carry about 2.7%. Sequencing was carried out using PBMCs. These TCRs come from a man between 18 and 35 years old in good health and CMV-seronegative.

The J gene is TRBJ2-3, the V gene TRBV6-5; D is undetermined. The CDR3 has 13 residues. V was trimmed by 2 bases and J by 4 bases, leaving 7 bases between them. Looked up from germline, CDR1 is MNHEY and CDR2 is SVGAGI. The CDR3 reads CASSYKAADTQYF. The CDR3 bases are TGTGCCAGCAGTTACAAAGCTGCAGATACGCAGTATTTT.

The table lists this clone with a count of one. This rearrangement joins TRBV4-3 to TRBJ2-4, with D perhaps TRBD2 (6 bases). Per the germline V gene, CDR1 is LGHNA and CDR2 is YSLEER. V lost 2 bases and J 0 bases, leaving 11 bases between the germline ends. The CDR3 extends over 16 amino acids. This CDR3 is CASSQTTSKAKNIQYF. CDR3 DNA sequence: TGCGCCAGCAGCCAAACAACTAGCAAAGCCAAAAACATTCAGTACTTC.

The CDR3 sequence is CASSVIGTSRLETQYF. The CDR3 DNA reads TGTGCCAGCAGCGTTATTGGGACTAGCAGGCTCGAGACCCAGTACTTC. V is TRBV9 and J is TRBJ2-5; 9 nucleotides align to TRBD2. CDR3 length: 16 residues. The ends lost 2 bases at V and 5 bases at J; junction bases unmatched: 10. The germline V gene encodes CDR1 SGDLS and CDR2 YYNGEE.

This clone was counted only a few times. The chain is built from TRBV30 and TRBJ2-1, with 7 bases lining up with TRBD1. CDR1 is GTSNPN and CDR2 is SVGIG in the germline V gene (reference sequence). The CDR3 runs 15 residues. Trimming took 0 bases from V and 7 from J; bases not matched to a gene: 9. The CDR3 coding sequence is TGTGCCTGGAGTGTAATAGGGGGCGCAGGAAATGAGCAGTTCTTC. Amino acids: CAWSVIGGAGNEQFF.

This rearrangement joins TRBV6-5 to TRBJ1-5; 7 nucleotides match TRBD1. There are 14 residues in the CDR3. Germline CDR1 and CDR2: MNHEY and SVGAGI. V gave up 6 bases and J gave up 7 bases; unmatched junction bases: 9. The CDR3 sequence is CASRNTGENQPQHF. The CDR3 nucleotides are TGTGCCAGCAGGAATACAGGGGAGAACCAGCCCCAGCATTTT.